One sample yielded the 17 T cell receptor beta chains listed below, sequenced in a study of breast tumors, draining lymph nodes, adjacent tissues. From the multiplex PCR reads, TCRdb called clonotypes with MiXCR, one entry per CDR3 protein. The profile shows about 15,000 distinct CDR3 sequences, over 40% of them singletons. Sequenced: tumor-adjacent breast tissue. The receptor source for this set is a female donor with breast cancer. Some clones in this sample may be carry-over from other donors' samples.

Many counts were recorded for this clonotype. This may be a read error: a much more frequent sequence differs by one nucleotide. V usage is TRBV5-8 and J usage is TRBJ2-7; TRBD1 might be the D (6 bases). The V gene lost 1 base and the J gene lost 6 bases, with 11 bases spanning the gap. Germline CDR1 reads SGHTS; CDR2 reads YDEGEE. CDR3 length: 13 residues. CDR3 in amino acids: CASSLLGAGEQYF. Written as DNA, the CDR3 is TGTGCCAGCAGCTTGTTGGGGGCCGGCGAGCAGTACTTC. Full variable domain (rest looked up from reference TRBV5-8 and TRBJ2-7): EAGVTQSPTHLIKTRGQQATLRCSPISGHTSVYWYQQALGLGLQFLLWYDEGEERNRGNFPPRFSGRQFPNYSSELNVNALELEDSALYLCASSLLGAGEQYFGPGTRLTVT.

Details on this clonotype: This may be a read error, as it is one base from a much larger clone. The missing conserved phenylalanine or tryptophan at the end of this CDR3 makes a read error likely. The chain is built from TRBV4-3 and TRBJ1-1; D call uncertain. CDR3 length equals 15 residues. Trimming stripped 0 bases from V and 0 bases from J, with 8 bases between. The germline gives CDR1 LGHNA, CDR2 YSLEER. The CDR3, as DNA: TGCGCCAGCAGCCAAGATGAGCAAATGAACACTGAAGCTTTCTGT. Amino acid sequence: CASSQDEQMNTEAFC.

This clonotype came up a few times. A much larger clone lies a single base off, so this may be a read error. The chain links TRBV20-1 to TRBJ2-1, with TRBD2 as a possible D gene (5 bases). Looked up from germline, CDR1 is DFQATT and CDR2 is SNEGSKA (reference sequence). The CDR3 is made up of 11 amino acids. In nucleotides, the CDR3 is TGCAGTGCTAGAGAGGACTCCTCATCGTCCTTC. As protein: CSAREDSSSSF.

J is TRBJ2-5 and V is TRBV18, with no clear D. Between the trimmed V and J ends, which lost 2 bases and 2 bases, there was a span of 18 bases. The germline V gene encodes CDR1 KGHSH and CDR2 LQKENI. The CDR3 has 17 residues. This CDR3 is CASSPIITTRTQETQYF. The CDR3 DNA reads as TGTGCCAGCTCACCAATCATCACAACGAGAACGCAAGAGACCCAGTACTTC. Using reference TRBV18 and TRBJ2-5 for the parts outside the CDR3, the full variable domain is NAGVMQNPRHLVRRRGQEARLRCSPMKGHSHVYWYRQLPEEGLKFMVYLQKENIIDESGMPKERFSAEFPKEGPSILRIQQVVRGDSAAYFCASSPIITTRTQETQYFGPGTRLLVL.

V and J are TRBV5-4 and TRBJ2-5; D unclear. CDR3 length: 15 residues. Deletions cut 3 bases from V and 4 bases from J, with 16 bases between. Germline V gene data show CDR1 as SGHNT and CDR2 as YYREEE (reference sequence). CDR3 DNA sequence: TGTGCCAGCAGCTCTCCACTGGCAGACGGAGAGACCCAGTACTTC. Translating it yields CASSSPLADGETQYF.

In this sample, this clonotype is medium-sized (0.01 to 0.1%). This chain uses TRBV7-6 with TRBJ2-3, with 10 bases fitting TRBD2. CDR1 SGHVS and CDR2 FNYEAQ come from the germline V gene. This CDR3 has 15 amino acids. V trimming: 5 bases; J trimming: 3 bases; junction bases outside the gene matches: 5. In DNA, the CDR3 is TGTGCCAGCAGCGTCCAGCGGGGGGGGACAGATACGCAGTATTTT. Amino acid sequence: CASSVQRGGTDTQYF.

This clonotype came up many times. The CDR3 DNA sequence: TGTGCCAGCAGCCCGGACTACTACGAGCAGTACTTC. It encodes CASSPDYYEQYF. The V call is TRBV3-1, the J call TRBJ2-7; D might be TRBD2 (6 bases). The CDR3 length is 12 residues. The germline V gene has CDR1 LGHDT and CDR2 YNNKEL (reference sequence). V shed 4 bases and J shed 3 bases, with 7 bases lying between them.

The V and J genes are TRBV12-5 and TRBJ1-5; D is unresolved. Germline CDR1 reads LGHNT; CDR2 reads FRNRAP. The CDR3 runs 13 residues. The CDR3 here is CASSAGQKQPQHF. The CDR3 DNA reads as TGTGCCAGCAGTGCCGGGCAGAAACAGCCCCAGCATTTT. Variable domain in full (rest from reference TRBV12-5 and TRBJ1-5): DARVTQTPRHKVTEMGQEVTMRCQPILGHNTVFWYRQTMMQGLELLAYFRNRAPLDDSGMPKDRFSAEMPDATLATLKIQPSEPRDSAVYFCASSAGQKQPQHFGDGTRLSIL.

The chain couples TRBV5-5 to TRBJ2-3; D may be TRBD2 (6 bases). The germline V gene encodes CDR1 SGHKS and CDR2 YYEKEE (reference sequence). V gave up 5 bases and J gave up 6 bases, with 22 bases separating them. The CDR3 is 16 amino acids. This chain's CDR3 is CASSGGLGLGYDTQYF. CDR3 DNA: TGTGCCAGCAGTGGGGGACTGGGGTTAGGTTACGATACGCAGTATTTT. Complete variable domain (other parts from reference TRBV5-5 and TRBJ2-3): DAGVTQSPTHLIKTRGQQVTLRCSPISGHKSVSWYQQVLGQGPQFIFQYYEKEERGRGNFPDRFSARQFPNYSSELNVNALLLGDSALYLCASSGGLGLGYDTQYFGPGTRLTVL.

This clonotype was seen only a few times. At one end the junction does not follow the germline gene, possibly because of a read error. This sequence joins TRBV7-7 and TRBJ1-6, with D unclear. Germline loops: CDR1 SSHAT, CDR2 FNYEAQ (reference sequence). CDR3 size: 17 residues. CDR3 loop: CASSSPPDDRYNSPLHF. In DNA form, the CDR3 reads TGTGCTAGCAGCTCCCCCCCCGATGACCGATATAATTCACCCCTCCACTTT. The complete variable domain, with remaining parts taken from reference TRBV7-7 and TRBJ1-6, reads GAGVSQSPRYKVTKRGQDVTLRCDPISSHATLYWYQQALGQGPEFLTYFNYEAQPDKSGLPSDRFSAERPEGSISTLTIQRTEQRDSAMYRCASSSPPDDRYNSPLHFGNGTRLTVT.

In this sample, this clonotype turned up many times. This clone may be a read error of a much larger clone one base away. This CDR3 fails to terminate in the conserved phenylalanine or tryptophan, so it likely reflects a read error. The chain carries TRBV20-1 and TRBJ2-5; D uncertain. Germline V lookup: CDR1 DFQATT, CDR2 SNEGSKA (reference sequence). Trimming cost V 6 bases and J 5 bases, with 7 bases left between them. CDR3 length equals 10 residues. DNA of the CDR3: TGCAGTGCCCGCCGTGAGACCCAGTACTCC. Amino acids: CSARRETQYS.

This clonotype is medium-sized (0.01 to 0.1%) in the sample. This chain connects TRBV2 to TRBJ1-2, with D unclear. Germline V gene sequence: CDR1 SNHLY, CDR2 FYNNEI. The CDR3 totals 12 residues. Deletions cut 5 bases from V and 4 bases from J, with 8 bases between. The CDR3 nucleotides are TGTGCCAGCAGTAAACAGAGCTATGGCTACACCTTC. Its protein is CASSKQSYGYTF.

This clonotype was seen ten or more times. This may come from a read error, since a much larger clone is one base off. The CDR3 loop reads CASRHLISYEQYF. For the CDR3, the DNA is TGTGCCAGCAGGCACTTAATCTCCTACGAGCAGTACTTC. The chain uses TRBV6-5 and TRBJ2-7; no firm D call. Germline V gene sequence: CDR1 MNHEY, CDR2 SVGAGI. The ends were cut back, 6 bases at V and 0 bases at J, with 9 bases in the middle. The CDR3 loop spans 13 amino acids.

This clonotype was detected many times. V is TRBV27 and J is TRBJ1-2; unclear D gene. V dropped 0 bases and J dropped 7 bases, with 9 bases sitting between them. The germline gives CDR1 MNHEY, CDR2 SMNVEV (reference sequence). CDR3 length: 13 residues. CDR3 protein: CASSLSGLGGYTF. The CDR3 nucleotides read TGTGCCAGCAGTTTATCGGGGTTAGGTGGCTACACCTTC.

This clonotype occurred many times. The chain joins TRBV29-1 to TRBJ2-3, with 14 bases lining up with TRBD2. Germline assignment: CDR1 SQVTM and CDR2 ANQGSEA. Unmatched junction bases numbered 4, after V lost 6 bases and J lost 8 bases. This CDR3 spans 13 amino acids. The CDR3 DNA follows: TGCAGCGTCGGACTAGCGGGAGGCTCTACGCAGTATTTT. It specifies CSVGLAGGSTQYF.

This chain uses TRBV11-2 with TRBJ2-1; tentatively, D is TRBD2 (7 bases). Germline V gives CDR1 SGHAT, CDR2 FQNNGV. Trimming pared 5 bases from V and 8 bases from J, leaving 10 bases between. The CDR3 is 12 amino acids. The CDR3 bases are TGTGCCAGCAGCCGAGGGGGGGATGAGCAGTTCTTC. This gives the protein CASSRGGDEQFF. Supplemented by reference TRBV11-2 and TRBJ2-1, the full variable domain reads EAGVAQSPRYKIIEKRQSVAFWCNPISGHATLYWYQQILGQGPKLLIQFQNNGVVDDSQLPKDRFSAERLKGVDSTLKIQPAKLEDSAVYLCASSRGGDEQFFGPGTRLTVL.

This chain links TRBV6-5 with TRBJ1-5; 8 nucleotides line up with TRBD1. Germline trimming cut 0 bases from V and 0 bases from J; bases unmatched to any gene: 4. The CDR3 is 17 amino acids. Germline loops: CDR1 MNHEY, CDR2 SVGAGI. CDR3 nucleotide sequence: TGTGCCAGCAGTTACTCGAGAGGGACAGGTAGCAATCAGCCCCAGCATTTT. Protein sequence: CASSYSRGTGSNQPQHF.